This paragraph reports one TCR beta chain. Its cognate antigen has yet to be identified. Base qualities are not at hand, and no much larger clone is one base apart. The meaning of the sample's time point label: late sampling 161 to 241 days after vaccination in three convalescent patients. Sample treatment or condition, as interpreted from the label and publication: roughly 10-day PBMC culture with coronavirus spike peptide pools or control peptides (ViraFEST assay). The ViraFEST assay was used in the study, in which antigen-specific T cells were expanded with peptide pools and expanded clonotypes were subsequently identified by TCR sequencing. The positive SARS-CoV-2 PCR tests of the convalescent patients were dated from March to December 2020, before the Alpha, Beta and Delta variants emerged in the United States. Each well held about 2 million PBMCs cultured in IMDM containing around 5% human AB serum and around 10 IU/ml IL-2, with 8.5 to 10 ug/ml peptide pools added. Half of the culture medium was replaced with fresh IL-2-containing medium on days 3 and 7. CD4+ T cells were isolated after about 10 days of culture through negative selection using the EasySep CD4+ T cell isolation kit. PBMCs were separated from whole blood using Ficoll-Paque Plus gradient centrifugation and then either used fresh or cryopreserved at -140C. In general, triplicate wells were set up for every culture condition.

This record comes from a study of vaccination and CD4 T cells after COVID-19 (dated by TCRdb to between 2021 and 2024). Study-wide context: SARS-CoV-2 positivity had been established in the convalescent patients by nasal swab PCR, and mild disease was recorded in under ten of these patients and severe disease in one. In the convalescent cohort there were six males and four females, among whom were two Hispanic individuals, seven Caucasians, two Asians and one multiracial person. Participants got two doses of the Pfizer-BioNTech BNT162b2 vaccine (n=8) or two doses of the Moderna mRNA-1273 vaccine (n=2). Post-COVID blood samples from convalescent patients were collected a median of approximately 100 days after diagnosis, with a range of about 35 to 161 days. Post-vaccine blood samples were obtained a median of approximately 74 days after the second vaccine dose, with a range of 14 to 241 days. A few convalescent patients were sampled both early after vaccination (day 14) and late after vaccination (days 161 to 241). For stimulating the cultures, overlapping spike peptide pools were used, derived from SARS-CoV-2 as well as from the common cold coronaviruses HCoV-NL63, HCoV-OC43 and HCoV-229E. Control cultures received a CEFX viral epitope pool as the positive control, an HIV-1 Nef peptide pool as the negative control, or no peptide. In around nine COVID-19 convalescent patients and 4 infection-naive healthy vaccine recipients, the spike-specific CD4+ TCR repertoire before mRNA vaccination was compared with the repertoire after mRNA vaccination. The research as a whole found: The number of convalescent patients in the study was relatively small, and the study did not examine early timepoints following natural infection. An increase in the median number of SARS-CoV-2-reactive clonotypes from 21 after infection to 38 after vaccination was observed, but the change was not found to be significant. In convalescent patients, a median around 90% of post-vaccine SARS-CoV-2-reactive clones were detected only after vaccination, suggesting vaccine-specific priming. Of the vaccine-specific clones in convalescent patients, 304 of 307, or nearly all, reacted only to SARS-CoV-2 spike and did not cross-react with common cold coronaviruses.

Library prep was done by PCR. TCR sequencing of DNA from cultured CD4+ T cells used the Oncomine TCR Beta short-read assay at the Johns Hopkins FTIC core. The QIAamp micro DNA kit was used to extract genomic DNA from the cultured CD4+ T cells. The Oncomine TCR Beta libraries from cultured CD4+ T cells were pooled using unique dual indexes and then sequenced on an Illumina iSeq 100. On the study's bioinformatics: Non-productive sequences were removed, and CDR3s not starting with C, not ending with F or W, or shorter than 7 amino acids were discarded. The MANAFEST web application identified antigen-specific clonotypes by comparing peptide-stimulated wells against reference wells and other culture wells. An FDR below 0.05, an odds ratio above 5, and a productive frequency above 0.1% in at least two of three replicate wells were required for clones to be considered positive. Cross-reactive clonotypes were defined as significantly expanded in both SARS-CoV-2 spike wells and at least one common cold coronavirus spike condition. CDR3 homology was assessed with Levenshtein distances (stringdist) and unrooted phylogenetic trees (ape) in R version 3.6.1. The public reads were run again by TCRdb, first through fastp at Q25 and then through MiXCR, and only productive beta chains were kept. Each CDR3 protein appears once, grouped with its most common genes and DNA. The V and J calls here are based on TCRdb, not the publication. The sample table lists more than 20,000 distinct CDR3 sequences, 46% of them with a count of one. The ten largest clonotypes hold around 13% of the sample.

For CDR1 and CDR2, the germline V gene lists KGHSH and LQKENI. V is shortened by 2 bases, J by 8 bases, and the region joining them spans 7 bases. The CDR3 starts with the cysteine, ends with the phenylalanine, and has 12 residues. The CDR3 DNA has 36 bases and is translated from base 1. The sequence links TRBV18 to TRBJ2-1, with the identity of the D gene unclear. This specimen was CD4+ T cells from blood, cultured in vitro, taken about 7 months after SARS-CoV-2 vaccination. The TCR comes from a human donor who had recovered from COVID-19. The DNA reads TGTGCCAGCTCACCATCGGTAGATGAGCAGTTCTTC. Translated, it gives CASSPSVDEQFF.